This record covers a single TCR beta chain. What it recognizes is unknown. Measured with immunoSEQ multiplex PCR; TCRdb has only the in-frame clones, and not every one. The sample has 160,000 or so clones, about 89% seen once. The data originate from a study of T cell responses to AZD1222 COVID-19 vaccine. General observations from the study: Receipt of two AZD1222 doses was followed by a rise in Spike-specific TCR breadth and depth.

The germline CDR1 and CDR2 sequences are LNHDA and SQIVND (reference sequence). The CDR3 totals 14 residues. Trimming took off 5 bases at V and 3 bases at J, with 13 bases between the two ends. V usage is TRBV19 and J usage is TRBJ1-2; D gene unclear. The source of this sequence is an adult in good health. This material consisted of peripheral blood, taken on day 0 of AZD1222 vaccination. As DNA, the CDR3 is TGTGCCAGTAGTGAGGCAGGAGTCTACTATGGCTACACCTTC. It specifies CASSEAGVYYGYTF.